A single sample gave rise to the 5 T cell receptor beta chains below, sequenced in a study of naive and memory T cell subsets. An equimolar mix of two oligonucleotides served as the beta constant-region primer for TRBC1 and TRBC2. Ligated cDNA was amplified by four rounds of PCR with nested alpha and beta constant-region primers and SP2. TCRdb reprocessed the UMI-ligation and nested PCR reads with MiXCR, giving one entry per CDR3 protein. The sample contains roughly 130,000 distinct CDR3 sequences, 35% to 45% of which appear only once. Sequencing was carried out using central memory CD4+ T cells from blood. The receptors derive from a human donor in good health.

The chain employs TRBV18 and TRBJ2-6; D unclear. The germline V and J ends were trimmed by 0 bases and 0 bases, with 9 bases remaining between them. This CDR3 comprises 17 residues. Germline CDR1 KGHSH, CDR2 LQKENI. The CDR3 nucleotides are TGTGCCAGCTCACCACCCAACACCCTCTCTGGGGCCAACGTCCTGACTTTC. This gives the protein CASSPPNTLSGANVLTF. Using reference TRBV18 and TRBJ2-6 for the parts outside the CDR3, the full variable domain is NAGVMQNPRHLVRRRGQEARLRCSPMKGHSHVYWYRQLPEEGLKFMVYLQKENIIDESGMPKERFSAEFPKEGPSILRIQQVVRGDSAAYFCASSPPNTLSGANVLTFGAGSRLTVL.

The chain has TRBV12-3 or TRBV12-4 and TRBJ2-7, with D possibly called TRBD1 or TRBD2 (6 bases each). Trimming took off 1 base at V and 1 base at J, with 14 bases between the two ends. The CDR3 extends over 16 amino acids. The CDR3 DNA reads TGTGCCAGCAGTTTAGGAGTCGGGGGCATATCCTACGAGCAGTACTTC. The encoded protein is CASSLGVGGISYEQYF.

The genes are TRBV20-1 and TRBJ1-1; D uncertain. V was pared by 3 bases and J by 0 bases, with 11 bases between. From germline, CDR1 is DFQATT and CDR2 SNEGSKA (reference sequence). The CDR3 sequence is 14 residues long. Here the CDR3 DNA reads TGCAGTGCTAGTCTTCTCGGGGTGAACACTGAAGCTTTCTTT. It specifies CSASLLGVNTEAFF.

This clonotype was counted between two and nine times. The chain is built from TRBV29-1 and TRBJ1-1; D is unclear. The V gene's germline CDR1 is SQVTM and CDR2 ANQGSEA. Trimming left V 6 bases short and J 8 bases short, with 10 bases between. The CDR3 is 10 amino acids. The CDR3 DNA sequence: TGCAGCGTGGGGAGACAAGAAGCTTTCTTT. It specifies CSVGRQEAFF.

The genes are TRBV5-4 and TRBJ2-5; D is ambiguous. Trimming took off 1 base at V and 2 bases at J, with 6 bases between the two ends. Germline V gene data show CDR1 as SGHNT and CDR2 as YYREEE (reference sequence). This CDR3 contains 13 residues. The CDR3 spells CASSLSAQETQYF. CDR3 nucleotides: TGTGCCAGCAGCTTGTCAGCTCAAGAGACCCAGTACTTC.